This T cell receptor beta chain was documented in a study of cytomegalovirus exposure and HLA in healthy donors. Regarding the study as a whole: TRBV6-2, TRBV6-3 and some other V segments were excluded as indistinguishable. In an earlier analysis, in some 500 donors, most V segments appeared productive either ~90% or ~30% of the time. A list of about 160 TCR beta chains associated with cytomegalovirus was given. What a later analysis showed was that several of the most significant clusters appeared linked to common viral pathogens.

Points on this clone: Antigen specificity is unknown.

A multiplex PCR was run with 60 Vbeta primers and 13 Jbeta primers. Sequencing used immunoSEQ multiplex PCR; TCRdb keeps in-frame clones, though not all of them. The sample gives some 140,000 clones, 80% of which show up once; 2% to 2.5% is in the top ten. This CDR3 comprises 13 residues. Trimming took off 5 bases at V and 2 bases at J, with 9 bases between the two ends. In germline, CDR1 is MNHNY, CDR2 SVGAGI (reference sequence). This clonotype originated in a young man in good health and CMV-seronegative. The chain couples TRBV6-6 to TRBJ1-2, with D maybe TRBD1 (5 bases). Sequenced material: PBMCs. For the CDR3, the DNA is TGTGCCAGCAGTCAGGGAGGCAACTATGGCTACACCTTC. Protein sequence: CASSQGGNYGYTF.